Here is one TCR beta chain with its context. Its antigen is as yet unknown. TCRB transcripts that were expressed got sequenced, as all of the isolated RNA had been reverse transcribed. Read counts averaged approximately 3.6 million for samples of naive, central memory and regulatory T cells. TCRdb keeps only in-frame clones here, not all; method: immunoSEQ multiplex PCR. The data contain approximately 44,000 clones, roughly 70% of them singletons. This sample stems from a study of beta chain features in type 1 diabetes. This CDR3 region has 14 residues. The V end lost 6 bases, the J end lost 2 bases, and 13 bases lay between the germline ends. The germline V gene has CDR1 MNHNS and CDR2 SASEGT. A single heparinised blood sample, averaging roughly 0.11 L, was obtained per donor. The study, taken as a whole, reports: Across patients, naive, central memory and Treg TCRB repertoires exhibited apparently greater similarity than was observed across healthy donors. Moderate but significant shortening of TCRB CDR3s was recorded in all four CD4+ subsets from Type 1 diabetes patients. The cDNA sequencing approach could over-represent high-TCR-expressing cells.

The chain couples TRBV6-1 to TRBJ1-2, with D possibly being TRBD1 (6 bases). The source of this sequence is a woman younger than 30 with type 1 diabetes. The sample taken for sequencing was Tregs from blood. The CDR3 is CASSPSTGNYGYTF. CDR3 DNA sequence: TGTGCCAGCAGCCCCAGTACAGGGAACTATGGCTACACCTTC.